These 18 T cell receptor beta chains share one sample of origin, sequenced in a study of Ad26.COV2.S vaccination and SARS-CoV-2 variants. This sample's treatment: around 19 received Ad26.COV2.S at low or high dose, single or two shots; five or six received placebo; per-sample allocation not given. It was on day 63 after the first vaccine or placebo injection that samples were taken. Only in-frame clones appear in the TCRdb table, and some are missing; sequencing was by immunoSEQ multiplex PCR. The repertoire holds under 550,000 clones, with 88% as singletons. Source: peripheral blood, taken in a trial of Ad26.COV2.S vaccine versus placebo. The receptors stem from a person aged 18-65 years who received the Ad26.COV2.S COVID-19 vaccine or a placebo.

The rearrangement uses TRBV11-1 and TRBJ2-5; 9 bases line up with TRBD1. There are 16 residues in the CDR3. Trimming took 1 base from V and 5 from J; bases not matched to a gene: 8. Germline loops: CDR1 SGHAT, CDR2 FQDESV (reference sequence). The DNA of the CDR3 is TGTGCCAGCAGCTTAGGAGCACAGGGGGCCTGGGAGACCCAGTACTTC. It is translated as CASSLGAQGAWETQYF.

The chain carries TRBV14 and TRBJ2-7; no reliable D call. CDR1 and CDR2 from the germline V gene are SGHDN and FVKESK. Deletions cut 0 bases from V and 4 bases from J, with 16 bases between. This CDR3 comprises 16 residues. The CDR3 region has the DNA TGTGCCAGCAGCCAAGATGGGTACAAAACGGGTTACGAGCAGTACTTC. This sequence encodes CASSQDGYKTGYEQYF. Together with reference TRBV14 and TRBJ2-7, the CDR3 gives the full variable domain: EAGVTQFPSHSVIEKGQTVTLRCDPISGHDNLYWYRRVMGKEIKFLLHFVKESKQDESGMPNNRFLAERTGGTYSTLKVQPAELEDSGVYFCASSQDGYKTGYEQYFGPGTRLTVT.

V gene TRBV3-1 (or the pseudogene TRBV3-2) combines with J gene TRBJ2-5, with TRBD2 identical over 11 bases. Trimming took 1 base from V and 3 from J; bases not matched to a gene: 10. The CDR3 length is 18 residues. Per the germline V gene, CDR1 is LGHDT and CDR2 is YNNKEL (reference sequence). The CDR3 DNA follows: TGTGCCAGCAGCCAAGCCGAGGAACTAGCGGGGGCGGAAGAGACCCAGTACTTC. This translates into CASSQAEELAGAEETQYF.

CDR3: CASSVVGVYNEQFF. The CDR3 region has the DNA TGTGCCAGCAGCGTAGTAGGGGTATACAATGAGCAGTTCTTC. V gene TRBV9 combines with J gene TRBJ2-1; D may be TRBD1 (5 bases). Looked up from germline, CDR1 is SGDLS and CDR2 is YYNGEE. Trimming left V 0 bases short and J 4 bases short, with 8 bases between. This CDR3 is built from 14 residues.

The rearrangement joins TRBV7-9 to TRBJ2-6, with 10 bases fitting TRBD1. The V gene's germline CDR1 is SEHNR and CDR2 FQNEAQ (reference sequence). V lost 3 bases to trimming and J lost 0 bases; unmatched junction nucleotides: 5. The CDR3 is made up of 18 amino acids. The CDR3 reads CASSLGQGSPSGANVLTF. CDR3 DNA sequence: TGTGCCAGCAGCTTGGGACAGGGGTCTCCCTCTGGGGCCAACGTCCTGACTTTC.

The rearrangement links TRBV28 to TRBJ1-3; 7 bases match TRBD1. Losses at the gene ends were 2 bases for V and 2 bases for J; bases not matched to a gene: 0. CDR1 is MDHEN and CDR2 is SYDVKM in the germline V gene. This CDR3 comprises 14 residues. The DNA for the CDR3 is TGTGCCAGCAGTTTAACAGGGGCTGGAAACACCATATATTTT. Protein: CASSLTGAGNTIYF.

CDR3 DNA sequence: TGTGCCAGCAGTGTAAGGACATTAGGCGAAAAACTGTTTTTT. This encodes CASSVRTLGEKLFF. The V call is TRBV27, the J call TRBJ1-4, with D possibly being TRBD1 (5 bases). Trimming took off 5 bases at V and 8 bases at J, with 15 bases between the two ends. Germline CDR1 is MNHEY and CDR2 is SMNVEV (reference sequence). The CDR3 runs to 14 residues.

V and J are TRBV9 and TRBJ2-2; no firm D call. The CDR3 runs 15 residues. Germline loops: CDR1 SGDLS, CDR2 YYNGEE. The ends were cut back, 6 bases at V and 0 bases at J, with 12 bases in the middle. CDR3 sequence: CASKVGSANTGELFF. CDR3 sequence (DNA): TGTGCCAGCAAGGTCGGCAGCGCGAACACCGGGGAGCTGTTTTTT. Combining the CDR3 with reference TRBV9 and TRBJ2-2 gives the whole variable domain DSGVTQTPKHLITATGQRVTLRCSPRSGDLSVYWYQQSLDQGLQFLIQYYNGEERAKGNILERFSAQQFPDLHSELNLSSLELGDSALYFCASKVGSANTGELFFGEGSRLTVL.

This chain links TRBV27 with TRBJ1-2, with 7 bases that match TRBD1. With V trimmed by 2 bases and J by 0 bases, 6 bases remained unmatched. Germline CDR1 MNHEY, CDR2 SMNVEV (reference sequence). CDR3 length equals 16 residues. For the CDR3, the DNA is TGTGCCAGCAGTTTAAGAGGGCAGGGGGCTAACTATGGCTACACCTTC. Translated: CASSLRGQGANYGYTF.

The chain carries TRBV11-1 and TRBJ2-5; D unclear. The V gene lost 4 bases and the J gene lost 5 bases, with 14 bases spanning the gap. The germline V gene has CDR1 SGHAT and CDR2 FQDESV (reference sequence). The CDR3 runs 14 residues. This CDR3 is CASSSWGSGETQYF. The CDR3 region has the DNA TGTGCCAGCAGCTCTTGGGGTTCCGGGGAGACCCAGTACTTC.

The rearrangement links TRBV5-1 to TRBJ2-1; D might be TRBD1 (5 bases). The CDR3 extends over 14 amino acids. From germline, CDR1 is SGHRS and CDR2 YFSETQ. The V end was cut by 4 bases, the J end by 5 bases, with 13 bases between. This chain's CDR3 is CASSVDIWNNEQFF. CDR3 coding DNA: TGCGCCAGCAGCGTGGACATCTGGAACAATGAGCAGTTCTTC. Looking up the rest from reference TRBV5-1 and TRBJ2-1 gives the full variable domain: KAGVTQTPRYLIKTRGQQVTLSCSPISGHRSVSWYQQTPGQGLQFLFEYFSETQRNKGNFPGRFSGRQFSNSRSEMNVSTLELGDSALYLCASSVDIWNNEQFFGPGTRLTVL.

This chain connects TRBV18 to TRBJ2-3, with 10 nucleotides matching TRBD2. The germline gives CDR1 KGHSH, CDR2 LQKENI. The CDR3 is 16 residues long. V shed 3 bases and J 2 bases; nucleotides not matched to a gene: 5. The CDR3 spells CASSPPGTSDTDTQYF. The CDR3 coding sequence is TGTGCCAGCTCACCTCCCGGGACTAGCGACACAGATACGCAGTATTTT.

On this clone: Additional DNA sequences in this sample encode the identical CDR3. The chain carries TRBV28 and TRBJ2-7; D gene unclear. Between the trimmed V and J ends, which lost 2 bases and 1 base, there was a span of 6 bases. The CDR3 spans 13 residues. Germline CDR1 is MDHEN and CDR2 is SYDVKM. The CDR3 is CASSLPGSYEQYF. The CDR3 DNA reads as TGTGCCAGCAGTTTACCCGGGTCCTACGAGCAGTACTTC.

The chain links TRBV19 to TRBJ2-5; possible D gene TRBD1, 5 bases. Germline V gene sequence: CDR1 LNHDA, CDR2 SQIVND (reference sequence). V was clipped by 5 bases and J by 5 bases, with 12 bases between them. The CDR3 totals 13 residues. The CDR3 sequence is CASSSNPGETQYF. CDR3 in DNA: TGTGCCAGTAGTTCGAACCCAGGGGAGACCCAGTACTTC.

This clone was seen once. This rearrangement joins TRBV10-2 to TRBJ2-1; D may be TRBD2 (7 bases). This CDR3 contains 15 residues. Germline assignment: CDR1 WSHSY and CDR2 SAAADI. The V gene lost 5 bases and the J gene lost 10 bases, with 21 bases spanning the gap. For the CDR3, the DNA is TGCGCCAGCAGTCAGGACGGCGGGGGCCCTTGGGAGCAGTTCTTC. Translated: CASSQDGGGPWEQFF.

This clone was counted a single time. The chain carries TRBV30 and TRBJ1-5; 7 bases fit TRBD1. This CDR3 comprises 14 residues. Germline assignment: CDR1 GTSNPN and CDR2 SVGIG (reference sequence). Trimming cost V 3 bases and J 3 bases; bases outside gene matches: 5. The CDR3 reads CAWRADRDNQPQHF. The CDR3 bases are TGTGCCTGGAGGGCCGACAGGGACAATCAGCCCCAGCATTTT.

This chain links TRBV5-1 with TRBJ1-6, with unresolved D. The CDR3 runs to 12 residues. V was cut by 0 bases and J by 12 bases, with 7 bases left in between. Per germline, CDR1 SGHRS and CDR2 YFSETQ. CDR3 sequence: CASSLGGGPLHF. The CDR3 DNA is TGCGCCAGCAGCTTGGGAGGCGGACCCCTCCACTTT. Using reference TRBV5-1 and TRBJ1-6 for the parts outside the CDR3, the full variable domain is KAGVTQTPRYLIKTRGQQVTLSCSPISGHRSVSWYQQTPGQGLQFLFEYFSETQRNKGNFPGRFSGRQFSNSRSEMNVSTLELGDSALYLCASSLGGGPLHFGNGTRLTVT.

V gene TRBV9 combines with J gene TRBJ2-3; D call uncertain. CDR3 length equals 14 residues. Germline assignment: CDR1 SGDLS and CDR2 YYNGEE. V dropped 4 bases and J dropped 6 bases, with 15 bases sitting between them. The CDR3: CASSIGSVGDTQYF. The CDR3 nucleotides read TGTGCCAGCAGCATAGGATCGGTCGGGGATACGCAGTATTTT.